This T cell receptor beta chain was identified during a study of cytomegalovirus exposure and HLA in healthy donors. PCR employed 60 Vbeta and 13 Jbeta primers. Some clones are missing from TCRdb's copy, which holds only in-frame ones; the method was immunoSEQ multiplex PCR. The sample shows some 44,000 clones, approximately 86% of them seen only once. About this clone itself: Its antigen is as yet unknown.

Whole-study findings and limits: An ancestry cluster, one associated with Asian ancestry, reportedly showed fewer N-insertions than the 666-donor mean in a later analysis. The productive fraction for most TCR beta V segments was about 87% or about 30% in an earlier analysis. For TCR beta chains, V- and J-gene trimming was later linked to a missense DCLRE1C variant.

The TCR was taken from a woman in her thirties or forties in good health and CMV-seropositive. Material: PBMCs.

The chain's CDR3 is CASSGGGSTYEQYF. The CDR3 DNA is TGTGCCAGCAGTGGAGGGGGCTCAACCTACGAGCAGTACTTC. The genes are TRBV27 and TRBJ2-7; weak D call: TRBD1 (7 bases). This CDR3 is built from 14 residues. Per the germline V gene, CDR1 is MNHEY and CDR2 is SMNVEV (reference sequence). V dropped 5 bases and J dropped 2 bases, with 13 bases sitting between them.